This is a list of T cell receptor beta chains from one sample in a study of regulatory T cells in long-lasting Graves disease. TCRdb re-called the multiplex PCR reads with MiXCR, one entry per CDR3 protein. The sample shows about 320,000 distinct CDR3 sequences, roughly 18% of them seen only once. This specimen was peripheral blood mononuclear cells (PBMCs), taken at new diagnosis, from a patient treated with antithyroid drugs. These receptors were taken from a female donor with Graves disease. CDR3s include the opening cysteine and the closing phenylalanine or tryptophan. D genes are given only for firm matches. The size field is filled for only some rows; it gives once, few, many or a size class.

J	size	V	D	CDR3	DNA
TRBJ1-1	few	TRBV28	TRBD1	CASGQANTEAFF	TGTGCCAGCGGACAGGCGAACACTGAAGCTTTCTTT
TRBJ2-7	many	TRBV7-9	.	CASSPFALGVSVYEQYF	TGTGCCAGCAGCCCATTCGCCCTAGGGGTGTCGGTCTACGAGCAGTACTTC
TRBJ2-7	many	TRBV13	TRBD1	CASSSGQGPYEQYF	TGTGCCAGCAGCTCGGGACAGGGTCCCTACGAGCAGTACTTC
TRBJ2-5	many	TRBV11-3	.	CASSPGSTVQETQYF	TGTGCCAGCAGCCCAGGGAGTACAGTCCAAGAGACCCAGTACTTC
TRBJ2-7	many	TRBV7-9	TRBD2	CASSELAGGEQYF	TGTGCCAGCAGCGAACTAGCGGGAGGCGAGCAGTACTTC
TRBJ2-1	many	TRBV11-2	.	CASSLDRAGVGSNEQFF	TGTGCCAGCAGCTTAGATCGGGCAGGGGTCGGTTCCAATGAGCAGTTCTTC
TRBJ2-1	few	TRBV6-2/TRBV6-3	.	CASSYVGASGGDEQFF	TGTGCCAGCAGTTACGTAGGGGCATCGGGGGGCGATGAGCAGTTCTTC
TRBJ2-3	many	TRBV2	.	CASSEGGMTDTQYF	TGTGCCAGCAGTGAGGGGGGTATGACAGATACGCAGTATTTT
TRBJ2-1	.	TRBV10-3	TRBD2	CAISESQGGGLAGVFYNEQFF	TGTGCCATCAGTGAGTCCCAAGGGGGGGGACTAGCGGGAGTCTTCTACAATGAGCAGTTCTTC
TRBJ1-5	many	TRBV24-1	TRBD1	CATSDFPGQVPLSNQPQHF	TGTGCCACCAGTGATTTTCCGGGACAGGTTCCCCTTAGCAATCAGCCCCAGCATTTT
TRBJ2-7	few	TRBV29-1	TRBD1	CSVLGQFHEQYF	TGCAGCGTCTTGGGACAGTTCCACGAGCAGTACTTC
TRBJ2-7	.	TRBV4-1	.	CASSQEISRGSEQYF	TGCGCCAGCAGCCAAGAGATATCCCGGGGGAGTGAGCAGTACTTC
TRBJ2-1	.	TRBV2	.	CASTRLWVRDSYNEQFF	TGTGCCAGCACAAGGCTCTGGGTGCGGGACTCCTACAATGAGCAGTTCTTC
TRBJ2-3	many	TRBV5-1	TRBD2	CASSLGPGLGDTQYF	TGCGCCAGCAGCTTGGGACCCGGACTAGGGGATACGCAGTATTTT
TRBJ2-3	many	TRBV27	.	CASSLFPSPGARTDTQYF	TGTGCCAGCAGTTTATTTCCAAGCCCGGGGGCTCGGACAGATACGCAGTATTTT
TRBJ2-2	.	TRBV20-1	.	CSASDTGELFF	TGCAGTGCTAGCGACACCGGGGAGCTGTTTTTT
TRBJ2-1	many	TRBV19	.	CASSIGQLNEQFF	TGTGCCAGTAGTATCGGTCAGCTCAATGAGCAGTTCTTC
TRBJ2-5	many	TRBV19	.	CASSMWGQETQYF	TGTGCCAGTAGTATGTGGGGACAAGAGACCCAGTACTTC
TRBJ1-1	many	TRBV12-3/TRBV12-4	.	CTSRKGGMNTEAFF	TGTACCAGCAGGAAAGGGGGAATGAACACTGAAGCTTTCTTT
TRBJ1-3	many	TRBV3-1	.	CASSRDNSGNIIYF	TGTGCCAGCAGCCGGGACAACTCTGGAAACATCATATATTTT